Below, 18 T cell receptor beta chains from the same sample are listed, as sequenced in a study of a mutant IDH1 vaccine in newly diagnosed glioma. Profiled with immunoSEQ multiplex PCR; TCRdb holds only in-frame clones, not every one. The table records 30,000 or so clones, over 85% of them present only once. These receptors lack a known antigen. Time point noted: week 47, end of study. Each dose of the vaccine consisted of 300 ug of mutant IDH1 20-mer peptide, with topical imiquimod. The sequences come from PBMCs, collected from a glioma patient whose treatment included an IDH1 peptide vaccine. These receptors all stem from a middle-aged man with glioma.

This chain uses TRBV5-6 with TRBJ1-2; TRBD1 agrees at 7 bases. V shed 2 bases and J 3 bases; nucleotides not matched to a gene: 10. This CDR3 contains 16 residues. Germline V lookup: CDR1 SGHDT, CDR2 YYEEEE. The CDR3 here is CASSLAGQVIYYGYTF. The CDR3 DNA follows: TGTGCCAGCAGCTTAGCCGGACAGGTTATCTACTATGGCTACACCTTC.

This chain uses TRBV28 with TRBJ1-1; D call uncertain. Germline lookup yields CDR1 MDHEN and CDR2 SYDVKM. Trimming pared 6 bases from V and 9 bases from J, leaving 8 bases between. This CDR3 is 10 amino acids long. Here the CDR3 reads CASRRGQAFF. The CDR3 coding sequence is TGTGCCAGCAGGAGAGGGCAAGCTTTCTTT.

The V and J genes are TRBV19 and TRBJ1-4, with D possibly matching TRBD1 (6 bases). The germline V gene has CDR1 LNHDA and CDR2 SQIVND (reference sequence). This CDR3 has 15 residues. With 7 bases removed from V and 7 bases from J, the gap between germline ends came to 19 bases. The CDR3 reads CASTPRGGLGEKLFF. In DNA, the CDR3 is TGTGCCAGTACCCCTAGAGGGGGGTTAGGTGAAAAACTGTTTTTT.

V is TRBV10-3 and J is TRBJ1-2; D is possibly TRBD1 (5 bases). This CDR3 region has 14 residues. The V gene's germline CDR1 is ENHRY and CDR2 SYGVKD. Trimming removed 0 bases at V and 5 bases at J, with 10 bases between. CDR3 in DNA: TGTGCCATCAGTGAGTCGGACCCAGGGTATGGCTACACCTTC. Translation gives CAISESDPGYGYTF.

The V and J genes are TRBV2 and TRBJ2-7; tentative D call: TRBD2 (6 bases). The V gene's germline CDR1 is SNHLY and CDR2 FYNNEI. V gave up 6 bases and J gave up 5 bases, with 20 bases separating them. This CDR3 has 15 amino acids. The CDR3 region has the DNA TGTGCCAGCAGAACCCTCGGGGGAGGAGACCACGAGCAGTACTTC. Translation gives CASRTLGGGDHEQYF. The full variable domain, with the rest looked up from reference TRBV2 and TRBJ2-7, is EPEVTQTPSHQVTQMGQEVILRCVPISNHLYFYWYRQILGQKVEFLVSFYNNEISEKSEIFDDQFSVERPDGSNFTLKIRSTKLEDSAMYFCASRTLGGGDHEQYFGPGTRLTVT.

This clone was observed once. The CDR3 region is CASSTTGSNYGYTF. CDR3 DNA sequence: TGTGCCAGCTCAACGACGGGATCTAACTATGGCTACACCTTC. The chain has TRBV18 and TRBJ1-2; D remains unclear. The length of the CDR3 is 14 residues. The V gene lost 5 bases and the J gene lost 0 bases, with 10 bases spanning the gap. CDR1 and CDR2 from the germline V gene are KGHSH and LQKENI. The whole variable domain, filled in from reference TRBV18 and TRBJ1-2, reads NAGVMQNPRHLVRRRGQEARLRCSPMKGHSHVYWYRQLPEEGLKFMVYLQKENIIDESGMPKERFSAEFPKEGPSILRIQQVVRGDSAAYFCASSTTGSNYGYTFGSGTRLTVV.

This chain links TRBV18 with TRBJ1-1; D remains unclear. The germline gives CDR1 KGHSH, CDR2 LQKENI. This CDR3 has 15 amino acids. Trimming pared 0 bases from V and 2 bases from J, leaving 10 bases between. CDR3 in DNA: TGTGCCAGCTCACCACCAGTCCAGGTCAACACTGAAGCTTTCTTT. Translating gives CASSPPVQVNTEAFF. Supplemented by reference TRBV18 and TRBJ1-1, the full variable domain reads NAGVMQNPRHLVRRRGQEARLRCSPMKGHSHVYWYRQLPEEGLKFMVYLQKENIIDESGMPKERFSAEFPKEGPSILRIQQVVRGDSAAYFCASSPPVQVNTEAFFGQGTRLTVV.

The chain couples TRBV5-5 to TRBJ1-5; D unresolved. Germline V CDR1 and CDR2: SGHKS, YYEKEE (reference sequence). The germline V and J ends were trimmed by 2 bases and 3 bases, with 9 bases remaining between them. This CDR3 region has 14 residues. CDR3 nucleotides: TGTGCCAGCAGCTTAGAGGTTCCCAATCAGCCCCAGCATTTT. This translates into CASSLEVPNQPQHF.

CDR3 coding DNA: TGTGCCAGCAGGCAGGGACAGGGAACTCACGCCCAGCATTTT. Protein: CASRQGQGTHAQHF. The chain is built from TRBV2 and TRBJ1-5; the match to TRBD1 covers 9 bases. Per germline, CDR1 SNHLY and CDR2 FYNNEI. There are 14 residues in the CDR3. Germline trimming cut 6 bases from V and 11 bases from J; bases unmatched to any gene: 11.

The gene calls are TRBV19 and TRBJ2-1; a possible D gene is TRBD2 (6 bases). This CDR3 contains 15 residues. The V gene lost 6 bases and the J gene lost 0 bases, with 12 bases spanning the gap. Germline V gene data show CDR1 as LNHDA and CDR2 as SQIVND (reference sequence). The CDR3 region is CASSPSASSYNEQFF. As DNA, the CDR3 is TGTGCCAGTAGCCCTAGCGCCAGCTCCTACAATGAGCAGTTCTTC.

This clone has only one observation. The chain has TRBV10-2 and TRBJ1-2; 7 nucleotides agree with TRBD1. Germline V gene sequence: CDR1 WSHSY, CDR2 SAAADI. The V segment lost 5 bases and the J segment 6 bases; nucleotides outside the gene matches: 12. This CDR3 has 15 residues. DNA for the CDR3: TGCGCCAGCAGTCCGGCGAAGGACAGGACGAATGGCTACACCTTC. This codes for CASSPAKDRTNGYTF.

The chain uses TRBV5-1 and TRBJ2-5; D possibly corresponds to TRBD1 (6 bases). CDR3 length equals 14 residues. Trimming shortened V by 4 bases and J by 5 bases, and 15 bases separated the two germline ends. Germline V CDR1 and CDR2: SGHRS, YFSETQ. Written as DNA, the CDR3 is TGCGCCAGCAGCAGGGGGACAACGGAGGAGACCCAGTACTTC. Amino acids: CASSRGTTEETQYF.

The V call is TRBV27, the J call TRBJ2-7, with D unclear. V was clipped by 5 bases and J by 0 bases, with 11 bases between them. The V gene's germline CDR1 is MNHEY and CDR2 SMNVEV (reference sequence). This CDR3 has 14 residues. CDR3 DNA: TGTGCCAGCAGTCCGAGCCCCCTCTCCTACGAGCAGTACTTC. Its protein is CASSPSPLSYEQYF.

The rearrangement uses TRBV6-6 and TRBJ1-6; unclear D gene. V dropped 0 bases and J dropped 8 bases, with 8 bases sitting between them. CDR3 length: 14 residues. Germline V gene lookup returns CDR1 MNHNY and CDR2 SVGAGI (reference sequence). CDR3 region: CASSYSGEDSPLHF. The DNA of the CDR3 is TGTGCCAGCAGTTACTCCGGGGAGGATTCACCCCTCCACTTT.

The chain carries TRBV6-1 and TRBJ1-1, with D maybe TRBD1 (6 bases). The CDR3 totals 13 residues. Germline V gene lookup returns CDR1 MNHNS and CDR2 SASEGT. V was pared by 7 bases and J by 7 bases, with 16 bases between. CDR3 in amino acids: CASNLGGSLEAFF. The CDR3 DNA reads as TGTGCCAGCAACCTGGGGGGCAGTCTTGAAGCTTTCTTT.

This rearrangement joins TRBV6-5 to TRBJ1-5; D not resolved. The CDR3 has 15 residues. Germline CDR1 reads MNHEY; CDR2 reads SVGAGI. The V end was cut by 6 bases, the J end by 3 bases, with 15 bases between. DNA of the CDR3: TGTGCCAGCAGCCCTGGACTGGGGAACAATCAGCCCCAGCATTTT. It yields the protein CASSPGLGNNQPQHF.

The chain combines TRBV2 with TRBJ2-7; D is perhaps TRBD2 (6 bases). Germline V gene data show CDR1 as SNHLY and CDR2 as FYNNEI. The germline V and J ends were trimmed by 6 bases and 2 bases, with 20 bases remaining between them. The CDR3 length is 16 residues. The CDR3 protein is CASRAGGAAPPYEQYF. CDR3 nucleotides: TGTGCCAGCAGGGCCGGCGGGGCAGCTCCCCCCTACGAGCAGTACTTC.

The chain employs TRBV6-1 and TRBJ1-5; D unclear. Germline assignment: CDR1 MNHNS and CDR2 SASEGT. Between the trimmed V and J ends, which lost 3 bases and 2 bases, there was a span of 11 bases. This CDR3 has 15 residues. CDR3 nucleotides: TGTGCCAGCAGTGAGACTCAAGACGGCAATCAGCCCCAGCATTTT. This encodes CASSETQDGNQPQHF.